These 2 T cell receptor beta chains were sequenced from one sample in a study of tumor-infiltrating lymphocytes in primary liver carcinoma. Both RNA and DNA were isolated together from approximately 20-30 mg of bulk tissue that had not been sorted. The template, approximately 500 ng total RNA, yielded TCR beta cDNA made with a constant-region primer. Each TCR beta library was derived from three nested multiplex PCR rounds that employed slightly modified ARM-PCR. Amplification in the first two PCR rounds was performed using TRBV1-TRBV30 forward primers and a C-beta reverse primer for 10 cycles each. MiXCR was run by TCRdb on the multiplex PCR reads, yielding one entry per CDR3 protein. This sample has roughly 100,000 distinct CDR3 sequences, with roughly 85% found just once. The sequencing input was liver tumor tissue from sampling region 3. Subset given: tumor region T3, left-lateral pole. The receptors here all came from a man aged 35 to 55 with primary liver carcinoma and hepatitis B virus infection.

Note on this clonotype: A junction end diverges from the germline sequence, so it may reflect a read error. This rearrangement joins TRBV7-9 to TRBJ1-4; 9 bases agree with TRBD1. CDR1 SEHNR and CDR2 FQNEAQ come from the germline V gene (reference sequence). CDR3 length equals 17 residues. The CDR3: CASSLHRGRGTNVKLFF. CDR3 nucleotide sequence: TGTGCCAGCAGCTTACACAGGGGGCGTGGGACTAATGTAAAACTGTTCTTT.

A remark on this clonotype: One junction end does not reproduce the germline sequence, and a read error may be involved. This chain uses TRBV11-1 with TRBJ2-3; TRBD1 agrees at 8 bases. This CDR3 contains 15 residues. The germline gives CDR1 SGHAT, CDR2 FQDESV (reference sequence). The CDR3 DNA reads TGTGCCTGCAGCTCCGCCGACAGGGGAGCGGATACGCGGTATTTT. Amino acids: CACSSADRGADTRYF.